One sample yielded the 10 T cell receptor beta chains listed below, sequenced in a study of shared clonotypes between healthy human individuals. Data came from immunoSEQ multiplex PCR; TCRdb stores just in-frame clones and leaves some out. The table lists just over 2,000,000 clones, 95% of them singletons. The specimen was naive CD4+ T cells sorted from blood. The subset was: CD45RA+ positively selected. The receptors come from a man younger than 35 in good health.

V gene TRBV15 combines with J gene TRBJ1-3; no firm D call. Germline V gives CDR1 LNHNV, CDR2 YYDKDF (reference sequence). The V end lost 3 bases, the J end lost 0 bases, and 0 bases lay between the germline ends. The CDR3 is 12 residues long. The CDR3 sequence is CATSSSGNTIYF. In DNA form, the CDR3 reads TGTGCCACCAGCAGCTCTGGAAACACCATATATTTT.

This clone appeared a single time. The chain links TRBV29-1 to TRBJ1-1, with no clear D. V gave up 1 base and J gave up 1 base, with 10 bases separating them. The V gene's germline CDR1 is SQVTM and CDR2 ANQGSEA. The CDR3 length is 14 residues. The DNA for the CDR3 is TGCAGCGTTGAAGCGCGACCGCAGAACACTGAAGCTTTCTTT. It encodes CSVEARPQNTEAFF.

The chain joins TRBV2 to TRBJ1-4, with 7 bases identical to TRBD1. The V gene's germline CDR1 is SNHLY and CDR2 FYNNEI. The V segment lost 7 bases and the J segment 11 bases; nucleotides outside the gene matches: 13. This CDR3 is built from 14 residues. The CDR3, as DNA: TGTGCCAGCATTTCAAGGGGACAGCTACTTAAACTGTTTTTT. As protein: CASISRGQLLKLFF. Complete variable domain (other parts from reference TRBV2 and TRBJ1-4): EPEVTQTPSHQVTQMGQEVILRCVPISNHLYFYWYRQILGQKVEFLVSFYNNEISEKSEIFDDQFSVERPDGSNFTLKIRSTKLEDSAMYFCASISRGQLLKLFFGSGTQLSVL.

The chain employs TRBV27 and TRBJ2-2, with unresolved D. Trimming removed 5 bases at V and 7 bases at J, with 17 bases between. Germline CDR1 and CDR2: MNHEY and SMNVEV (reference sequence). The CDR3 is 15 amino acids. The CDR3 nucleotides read TGTGCCAGCAGTGGAGTTTACTTAGGCGTCGGGGAGCTGTTTTTT. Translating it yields CASSGVYLGVGELFF.

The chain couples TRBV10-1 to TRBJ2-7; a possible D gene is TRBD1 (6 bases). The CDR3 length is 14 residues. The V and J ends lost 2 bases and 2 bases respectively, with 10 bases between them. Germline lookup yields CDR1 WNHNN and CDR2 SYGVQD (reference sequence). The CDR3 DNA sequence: TGCGCCAGCAGTGAGGACAGGCGACCCTACGAGCAGTACTTC. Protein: CASSEDRRPYEQYF.

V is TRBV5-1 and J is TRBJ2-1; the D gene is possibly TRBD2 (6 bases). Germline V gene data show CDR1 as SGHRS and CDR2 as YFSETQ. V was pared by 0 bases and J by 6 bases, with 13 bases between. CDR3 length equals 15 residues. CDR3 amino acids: CASSLAAGFGNEQFF. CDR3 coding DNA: TGCGCCAGCAGCTTGGCGGCGGGGTTTGGCAATGAGCAGTTCTTC.

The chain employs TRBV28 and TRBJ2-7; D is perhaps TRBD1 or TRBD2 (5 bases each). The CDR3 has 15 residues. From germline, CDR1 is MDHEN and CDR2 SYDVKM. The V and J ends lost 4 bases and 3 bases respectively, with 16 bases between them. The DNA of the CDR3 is TGTGCCAGCAGTTCCGCCGGGACGGACTTCTACGAGCAGTACTTC. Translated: CASSSAGTDFYEQYF.

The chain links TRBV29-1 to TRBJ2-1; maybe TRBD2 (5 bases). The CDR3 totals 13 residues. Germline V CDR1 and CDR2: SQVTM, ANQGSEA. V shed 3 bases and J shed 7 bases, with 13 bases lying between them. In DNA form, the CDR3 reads TGCAGCGTTGATTTAGGTTGGGAGAATGAGCAGTTCTTC. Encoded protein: CSVDLGWENEQFF.

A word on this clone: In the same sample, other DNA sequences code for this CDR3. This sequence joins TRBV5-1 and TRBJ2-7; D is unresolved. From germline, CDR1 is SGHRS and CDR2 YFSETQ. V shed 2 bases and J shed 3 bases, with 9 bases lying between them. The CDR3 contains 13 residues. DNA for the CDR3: TGCGCCAGCAGCTTACGACGCGACTACGAGCAGTACTTC. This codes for CASSLRRDYEQYF.

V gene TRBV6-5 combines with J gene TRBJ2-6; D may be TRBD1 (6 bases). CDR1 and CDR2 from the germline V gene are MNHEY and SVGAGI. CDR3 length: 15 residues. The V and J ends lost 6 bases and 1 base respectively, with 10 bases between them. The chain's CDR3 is CASSLGASGANVLTF. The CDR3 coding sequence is TGTGCCAGCAGCTTGGGGGCGTCTGGGGCCAACGTCCTGACTTTC.